Sequencing of this TCR beta chain was carried out in a study of OX40 agonist ivuxolimab in advanced cancers. Study-wide findings and caveats: Antigens targeted by the expanded peripheral T cells were not determined.

About this clone: Its cognate antigen is unknown.

Using immunoSEQ multiplex PCR, the repertoire was profiled, and TCRdb retains in-frame clones only, with some absent. The data contain under 90,000 clones, roughly four fifths of them seen just once; the ten biggest clones take up about 1.5%. Germline CDR1 and CDR2: SGHDT and YYEEEE. Losses at the gene ends were 0 bases for V and 3 bases for J; bases not matched to a gene: 4. The CDR3 sequence is 15 residues long. The sample here was CD4+ or CD8+ T cells sorted from blood, taken in a trial of the OX40 agonist ivuxolimab. This receptor was identified in an adult with an advanced solid tumor such as melanoma, head and neck, liver or kidney cancer. The chain recombines TRBV5-6 with TRBJ1-2, with 8 nucleotides matching TRBD1. The DNA of the CDR3 is TGTGCCAGCAGCTTGGGCCCGACAGGGGACTATGGCTACACCTTC. Translating gives CASSLGPTGDYGYTF.